Listed below are T cell receptor beta chains from one sample, sequenced in a study of blood T cells in healthy people across ages. TCRdb re-analysed the 5' RACE reads in MiXCR, keeping a single row per CDR3 protein. The sample holds roughly 730,000 distinct CDR3 sequences, approximately 60% seen once. Sequencing was done on a sample of blood. The receptors shown here come from a man aged 35-49 years in good health. Each CDR3 is given with its conserved first and last residue. Fields, in order: J gene, D gene, V gene, clone size, CDR3 protein, CDR3 DNA. D genes are given only for firm matches. The size entry is marked missing in some rows and otherwise reads once, few, many or a size class.

TRBJ1-2,-,TRBV28,few,CASSLPPPRGSGGYTF,TGTGCCAGCAGTTTACCCCCCCCCAGGGGCTCGGGAGGCTACACCTTC
TRBJ1-5,-,TRBV21-1,-,CASITLTRGQGVGQPQHF,TGTGCCAGCATCACCCTGACCCGCGGACAGGGCGTAGGTCAGCCCCAGCATTTT
TRBJ2-2,TRBD1,TRBV6-1,-,CASSRWTGGIRGGELFF,TGTGCCAGCAGTCGGTGGACAGGGGGCATTCGGGGCGGGGAGCTGTTTTTT
TRBJ2-6,TRBD1,TRBV20-1,-,CSASVGQGGNVLTF,TGCAGTGCTAGTGTGGGACAGGGAGGCAACGTCCTGACTTTC
TRBJ2-7,TRBD2,TRBV10-3,-,CAIRPPGSGVDEQYF,TGTGCCATCAGACCGCCGGGCAGCGGGGTGGACGAGCAGTACTTC
TRBJ2-2,-,TRBV7-9,-,CASSPLPGIGPPGELFF,TGTGCCAGCAGCCCATTGCCCGGGATTGGCCCTCCCGGGGAGCTGTTTTTT
TRBJ2-7,-,TRBV6-6,-,CASSRDPSHEQYF,TGTGCCAGCAGTCGGGACCCCTCCCATGAGCAGTACTTC
TRBJ2-4,TRBD2,TRBV7-8,-,CASSLVRASGGKNIQYF,TGTGCCAGCAGCTTAGTTAGGGCTAGCGGGGGCAAAAACATTCAGTACTTC
TRBJ2-6,TRBD1,TRBV24-1,-,CATSQMDRKSSGANVLTF,TGTGCCACCAGTCAAATGGACAGGAAAAGCTCTGGGGCCAACGTCCTGACTTTC
TRBJ2-3,-,TRBV21-1,-,CASPWGSPITDTQYF,TGTGCCAGCCCTTGGGGGTCTCCTATCACAGATACGCAGTATTTT
TRBJ2-1,-,TRBV7-3,-,CASSLRDKGTYNEQFF,TGTGCCAGCAGCTTAAGAGACAAGGGAACCTACAATGAGCAGTTCTTC
TRBJ1-2,-,TRBV7-9,few,CASAGGGIWGYTF,TGTGCCAGCGCCGGAGGGGGAATATGGGGCTACACCTTC
TRBJ1-1,TRBD1,TRBV29-1,-,CSVEDRQGVGAFF,TGCAGCGTTGAAGACCGACAGGGTGTCGGAGCTTTCTTT
TRBJ1-5,-,TRBV12-3/TRBV12-4,-,CASSLAGFTNQPQHF,TGTGCCAGCAGCTTAGCAGGGTTTACAAATCAGCCCCAGCATTTT
TRBJ2-3,-,TRBV6-1,-,CAAIVGTRGDTQYF,TGTGCCGCCATTGTGGGGACAAGAGGGGATACGCAGTATTTT
TRBJ1-4,TRBD1,TRBV10-3,-,CAISESTIGTGRNEKLFF,TGTGCCATCAGTGAGTCGACCATTGGGACAGGGCGTAATGAAAAACTGTTTTTT
TRBJ2-2,TRBD1,TRBV4-3,-,CASSQEWQGAVTGELFF,TGCGCCAGCAGCCAAGAGTGGCAGGGGGCGGTCACCGGGGAGCTGTTTTTT
TRBJ1-1,-,TRBV12-3/TRBV12-4,once,CASSPRGPLRVEAFF,TGTGCCAGCAGCCCCCGGGGCCCTCTTAGAGTAGAAGCTTTCTTT
TRBJ2-7,-,TRBV6-4,-,CASSGTENNEQYF,TGTGCCAGCAGTGGGACAGAGAACAATGAGCAGTACTTC
TRBJ2-5,-,TRBV12-3/TRBV12-4,-,CASSPLGLSKQYF,TGTGCCAGCAGTCCACTAGGACTCTCTAAGCAGTACTTC
TRBJ2-5,-,TRBV20-1,few,CSAWRDSQETQYF,TGCAGTGCTTGGCGGGACAGCCAAGAGACCCAGTACTTC
TRBJ2-3,-,TRBV7-2,-,CASSPGRGMTDTQYF,TGTGCCAGCAGCCCCGGACGAGGGATGACAGATACGCAGTATTTT
TRBJ2-5,TRBD2,TRBV9,-,CASSARPTSGSETQYF,TGTGCCAGCAGCGCGCGACCAACTAGCGGGAGTGAGACCCAGTACTTC
TRBJ2-5,TRBD2,TRBV7-8,-,CASSFWTSGRQETQYF,TGTGCCAGCAGCTTCTGGACTAGCGGGCGTCAAGAGACCCAGTACTTC